This TCR beta chain stems from a study of cytomegalovirus exposure and HLA in healthy donors. The primer mix had 60 Vbeta and 13 Jbeta primers. Clones were sequenced by immunoSEQ multiplex PCR, and TCRdb holds only the in-frame ones, with some missing. The repertoire includes approximately 150,000 clones, around 78% of them detected once, and about 1% sits in the top ten. This clone was seen once. Its antigen is as yet unknown. Study-level points and caveats: Rare sequences made up most TCRs, while some public TCRs were found in many donors. An analysis done earlier found most TCR beta V segments productive about 87% or about 30% of the time.

With V trimmed by 2 bases and J by 2 bases, 4 bases remained unmatched. The CDR3 is made up of 15 amino acids. The germline V gene has CDR1 SGDLS and CDR2 YYNGEE. At collection, donors were nominally healthy, but unrecorded immune exposures were probable. This clonotype originated in a woman between 35 and 50 years old in good health and CMV-seronegative. Sequenced sample: PBMCs. This chain links TRBV9 with TRBJ2-7; 10 nucleotides align to TRBD2. The CDR3 DNA reads TGTGCCAGCAGCGTGGCTAGCGGGAGCGCCTACGAGCAGTACTTC. It translates to CASSVASGSAYEQYF.